These 3 T cell receptor beta chains share one sample of origin, sequenced in a study of blood T cell repertoires in COVID-19. Method: immunoSEQ multiplex PCR; TCRdb's copy keeps in-frame clones and lacks some. The sample shows approximately 250,000 clones, around nine tenths of them seen only once. The sample comprised peripheral blood. The receptors derive from a man in his forties with active or convalescent COVID-19.

V usage is TRBV13 and J usage is TRBJ2-1, with 14 bases identical to TRBD2. The trim removed 5 bases at V and 10 bases at J, leaving 13 bases unmatched. CDR1 is PRHDT and CDR2 is FYEKMQ in the germline V gene (reference sequence). CDR3 length: 17 residues. Here the CDR3 DNA reads TGTGCCAGCAGCCCACCCGGGACTAGCGGGAGATTAGACGAGCAGTTCTTC. It encodes CASSPPGTSGRLDEQFF.

The V gene is TRBV28, the J gene TRBJ2-5; 7 nucleotides match TRBD1. The CDR3 is made up of 12 amino acids. Germline V gene data show CDR1 as MDHEN and CDR2 as SYDVKM. V was pared by 9 bases and J by 4 bases, with 5 bases of the junction left unmatched. The CDR3 sequence: CASETGSETQYF. The CDR3 coding sequence is TGTGCCAGTGAGACAGGGTCAGAGACCCAGTACTTC.

The chain links TRBV12-2 to TRBJ2-7; TRBD2 is taken as the D call from the table, unchecked against the DNA. TRBV12-2 is a recognized pseudogene. This CDR3 is built from 18 residues. The CDR3 loop is CASSDAGAPNPHHYEQYF. CDR3 in DNA: TGTGCAAGTTCCGACGCGGGGGCACCCAACCCCCACCACTACGAGCAGTACTTC.